The rows below give T cell receptor beta chains drawn from one sample of a study of control samples from healthy donors and cancer patients. TCRdb's table, derived via immunoSEQ multiplex PCR, lists solely in-frame clones and lacks some. Of 100,000 to 150,000 clones in the sample, about 90% were seen once. The source material was blood. These receptors were obtained from a man in his fifties or sixties in good health. Each CDR3 is given with its conserved first and last residue. A D gene is named only where the DNA matches it firmly. Clone size is shown for a subset of rows, as once, few, many or a class of expanded clone.

TRBV10-3	.	TRBJ1-3	.	CAISASTLSQRNTIYF	TGTGCCATCAGTGCCAGTACACTCTCCCAACGGAACACCATATATTTT
TRBV3-1/TRBV3-2	.	TRBJ1-4	.	CASSQDQDATNEKLFF	TGTGCCAGCAGCCAAGATCAGGATGCAACTAATGAAAAACTGTTTTTT
TRBV11-1	TRBD1	TRBJ1-1	.	CASSSRTGNTEAFF	TGTGCCAGCAGCTCACGGACAGGGAACACTGAAGCTTTCTTT
TRBV5-5	.	TRBJ1-1	.	CASSLGRGTEAFF	TGTGCCAGCAGCTTGGGACGGGGGACTGAAGCTTTCTTT
TRBV9	TRBD1	TRBJ1-4	.	CASSVGQANEKLFF	TGTGCCAGCAGCGTGGGACAGGCCAATGAAAAACTGTTTTTT
TRBV29-1	TRBD1	TRBJ2-4	.	CSVEDRTGVPGIQYF	TGCAGCGTTGAAGATCGGACAGGGGTCCCGGGCATTCAGTACTTC
TRBV7-2	TRBD1	TRBJ1-1	.	CASSGQGGNTEAFF	TGTGCCAGCAGCGGACAGGGAGGGAACACTGAAGCTTTCTTT
TRBV7-9	TRBD1	TRBJ1-2	.	CASSLEGDRDEGYTF	TGTGCCAGCAGCTTAGAGGGGGACAGGGACGAAGGCTACACCTTC
TRBV5-5	.	TRBJ2-7	.	CASSYEVSLEQYF	TGTGCCAGCAGCTATGAGGTCTCCCTCGAGCAGTACTTC
TRBV10-3	.	TRBJ2-7	once	CANCREQYF	TGTGCCAACTGTCGGGAGCAGTACTTC
TRBV27	TRBD1	TRBJ1-1	.	CASRTTGVRVTEAFF	TGTGCCAGCAGGACGACAGGGGTAAGGGTCACTGAAGCTTTCTTT
TRBV18	.	TRBJ1-6	.	CASSPGRADGSPLHF	TGTGCCAGCTCACCAGGCAGGGCAGATGGTTCACCCCTCCACTTT
TRBV27	.	TRBJ1-1	.	CASSLLAGAMNTEAFF	TGTGCCAGCAGTTTATTGGCAGGGGCCATGAACACTGAAGCTTTCTTT
TRBV2	.	TRBJ2-2	.	CASSESRGGTANTGELFF	TGTGCCAGCAGTGAAAGCCGAGGAGGGACAGCTAACACCGGGGAGCTGTTTTTT
TRBV10-3	.	TRBJ2-5	.	CAISESGGRAETQYF	TGTGCCATCAGTGAGTCGGGCGGCCGAGCGGAGACCCAGTACTTC
TRBV6-5	TRBD1	TRBJ2-7	many	CAIQKGADYEQYF	TGTGCCATCCAGAAGGGGGCGGACTACGAGCAGTACTTC
TRBV9	.	TRBJ1-1	.	CASSPQGITEAFF	TGTGCCAGCAGCCCGCAAGGTATCACTGAAGCTTTCTTT
TRBV6-5	TRBD2	TRBJ2-3	many	CASNPPGTSMDTQYF	TGTGCCAGCAATCCCCCCGGGACTAGCATGGATACGCAGTATTTT
TRBV2	.	TRBJ1-1	.	CASSVDRTEAFF	TGTGCCAGCAGTGTTGACCGTACTGAAGCTTTCTTT
TRBV5-6	.	TRBJ1-1	.	CASSLVNTEAFF	TGTGCCAGCAGCTTGGTGAACACTGAAGCTTTCTTT
TRBV7-2	.	TRBJ2-7	.	CASSSQAKQYF	TGTGCCAGCAGCTCACAAGCCAAGCAGTACTTC
TRBV27	.	TRBJ1-6	.	CASSLARWGAVNSPLHF	TGTGCCAGCAGTTTAGCGAGGTGGGGCGCCGTTAATTCACCCCTCCACTTT
TRBV4-1	.	TRBJ2-7	.	CASSQPRTREQYF	TGCGCCAGCAGCCAACCCAGGACACGTGAGCAGTACTTC
TRBV7-2	.	TRBJ2-2	.	CASSAPGLGKTGELFF	TGTGCCAGCAGCGCCCCAGGGCTGGGGAAAACCGGGGAGCTGTTTTTT
TRBV10-3	.	TRBJ2-5	.	CAISVEAKETQYF	TGTGCCATCAGTGTTGAAGCGAAAGAGACCCAGTACTTC
TRBV6-1	TRBD1	TRBJ2-7	.	CASSEASGQGNHEQYF	TGTGCCAGCAGTGAAGCCTCGGGACAGGGTAACCACGAGCAGTACTTC
TRBV7-2	.	TRBJ2-4	.	CASSLARLEGDIQYF	TGTGCCAGCAGCTTAGCGCGACTGGAAGGGGACATTCAGTACTTC
TRBV5-1	.	TRBJ1-1	.	CASNAGEFAFF	TGCGCCAGCAACGCAGGGGAATTCGCTTTCTTT
TRBV6-2/TRBV6-3	.	TRBJ2-7	.	CASSYQGISYEQYF	TGTGCCAGCAGTTACCAGGGAATCTCCTACGAGCAGTACTTC
TRBV27	.	TRBJ1-2	.	CASSSKLGHSYGYTF	TGTGCCAGCAGTTCCAAATTGGGCCACTCCTATGGCTACACCTTC
TRBV4-2	.	TRBJ2-3	.	CASSQGAGRMLTDTQYF	TGTGCCAGCAGCCAAGGGGCCGGCCGAATGCTCACAGATACGCAGTATTTT
TRBV2	.	TRBJ1-2	.	CASSGVDRNYGYTF	TGTGCCAGCAGTGGGGTGGACAGAAACTATGGCTACACCTTC
TRBV27	.	TRBJ1-4	once	CASSLSRGNNEKLFF	TGTGCCAGCAGTTTATCAAGGGGGAATAATGAAAAACTGTTTTTT
TRBV15	TRBD1	TRBJ1-1	once	CATSRGDRVATEAFF	TGTGCCACCAGCAGAGGTGACAGGGTGGCCACTGAAGCTTTCTTT
TRBV19	TRBD1	TRBJ1-1	.	CASSQGAVTEAFF	TGTGCCAGTAGTCAGGGGGCGGTAACTGAAGCTTTCTTT
TRBV30	.	TRBJ1-3	.	CAWSSKGGGNTIYF	TGTGCCTGGAGTTCCAAGGGCGGCGGAAACACCATATATTTT
TRBV7-6	TRBD1	TRBJ2-1	few	CASSLGQGDYNEQFF	TGTGCCAGCAGCCTTGGACAGGGGGATTACAATGAGCAGTTCTTC
TRBV5-1	.	TRBJ2-5	.	CASSLADGWTQYF	TGCGCCAGCAGCCTCGCCGACGGGTGGACCCAGTACTTC
TRBV29-1	TRBD1	TRBJ2-1	.	CSVVTGGIYNEQFF	TGCAGCGTTGTAACAGGGGGCATCTACAATGAGCAGTTCTTC